These 7 T cell receptor beta chains came from one sample sequenced in a study of OX40 agonist ivuxolimab in advanced cancers. Assay: immunoSEQ multiplex PCR; the TCRdb copy retains only in-frame clones and omits some. The sample has tens of thousands of clones, about 91% seen once; the top ten hold about 0.3%. Sequencing was performed on CD4+ or CD8+ T cells sorted from blood, taken in a trial of the OX40 agonist ivuxolimab. The receptors come from an adult with an advanced solid tumor such as melanoma, head and neck, liver or kidney cancer.

This chain uses TRBV6-6 with TRBJ2-7, with D perhaps TRBD1 (5 bases). Germline CDR1 MNHNY, CDR2 SVGAGI (reference sequence). Trimming took 2 bases from V and 6 from J, leaving 11 bases between them. This CDR3 region has 13 residues. The CDR3 DNA sequence: TGTGCCAGCAGTTACCAGGGAACAAGCGAGCAGTACTTC. Its translation: CASSYQGTSEQYF.

The V gene is TRBV29-1, the J gene TRBJ1-2; 7 bases align to TRBD1. Germline V CDR1 and CDR2: SQVTM, ANQGSEA. The CDR3 covers 13 residues. V shed 5 bases and J 1 base; nucleotides not matched to a gene: 4. The CDR3 DNA follows: TGCAGCGTTCCCGGGGACAGTAACTATGGCTACACCTTC. Translation gives CSVPGDSNYGYTF.

The chain recombines TRBV4-1 with TRBJ1-2; TRBD1 matches at 8 bases. With 0 bases clipped from V and 4 bases from J, the junction kept 10 bases outside the gene matches. This CDR3 region has 17 residues. CDR1 is MGHRA, CDR2 YSYEKL, per germline. CDR3 bases: TGCGCCAGCAGCCAAGACCGGGGGACAGGAGGTTCCTATGGCTACACCTTC. This gives the protein CASSQDRGTGGSYGYTF.

The CDR3 is CASSLAGSEETQYF. The CDR3 DNA sequence: TGTGCCAGCAGCTTAGCTGGGTCGGAAGAGACCCAGTACTTC. The J gene is TRBJ2-5, the V gene TRBV7-8; unclear D gene. The CDR3 is made up of 14 amino acids. Germline CDR1 reads SGHVS; CDR2 reads FQNEAQ. Trimming took off 0 bases at V and 3 bases at J, with 8 bases between the two ends.

The rearrangement uses TRBV11-1 and TRBJ1-1, with 9 bases identical to TRBD1. The CDR3 runs to 15 residues. Germline values: CDR1 SGHAT, CDR2 FQDESV (reference sequence). J was trimmed by 7 bases and V by 0 bases; bases with no gene match: 6. DNA of the CDR3: TGTGCCAGCAGCTTAGCTGGGAGACAGGGGGGTGAAGCTTTCTTT. Its protein product is CASSLAGRQGGEAFF.

This clone was observed a handful of times. The V call is TRBV7-9, the J call TRBJ1-1; TRBD1 is a possible D gene (5 bases). CDR3 length: 13 residues. Looked up from germline, CDR1 is SEHNR and CDR2 is FQNEAQ (reference sequence). V was cut by 8 bases and J by 10 bases, with 20 bases left in between. CDR3 sequence reads: CASRPMGGGVAFF. CDR3 coding DNA: TGTGCCAGCCGACCTATGGGCGGGGGGGTAGCTTTCTTT.

The V and J genes are TRBV2 and TRBJ2-1; TRBD2 matches at 8 bases. This CDR3 is 15 amino acids long. V gave up 2 bases and J gave up 6 bases; unmatched junction bases: 6. Germline V CDR1 and CDR2: SNHLY, FYNNEI. CDR3 sequence reads: CASSEIAGGLNEQFF. CDR3 in DNA: TGTGCCAGCAGTGAAATTGCGGGAGGTCTCAATGAGCAGTTCTTC. The full variable domain, its missing parts supplied by reference TRBV2 and TRBJ2-1, is EPEVTQTPSHQVTQMGQEVILRCVPISNHLYFYWYRQILGQKVEFLVSFYNNEISEKSEIFDDQFSVERPDGSNFTLKIRSTKLEDSAMYFCASSEIAGGLNEQFFGPGTRLTVL.